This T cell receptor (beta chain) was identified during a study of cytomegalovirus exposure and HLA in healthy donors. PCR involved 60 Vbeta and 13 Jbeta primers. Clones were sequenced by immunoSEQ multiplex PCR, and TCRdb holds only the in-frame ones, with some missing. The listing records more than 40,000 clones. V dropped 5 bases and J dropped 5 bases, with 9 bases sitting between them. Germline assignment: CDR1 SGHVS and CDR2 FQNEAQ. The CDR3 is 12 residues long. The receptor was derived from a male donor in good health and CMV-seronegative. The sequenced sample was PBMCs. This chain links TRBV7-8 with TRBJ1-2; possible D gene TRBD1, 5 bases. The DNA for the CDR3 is TGTGCCAGCAGCCCAGACAGTTATGGCTACACCTTC. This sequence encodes CASSPDSYGYTF.